The rows below give T cell receptor beta chains drawn from one sample of a study of cytomegalovirus exposure and HLA in healthy donors. Assay: immunoSEQ multiplex PCR; the TCRdb copy retains only in-frame clones and omits some. The profile covers some 170,000 clones, with 80% appearing a single time and over 8% taken by the ten largest. The sequenced material came from PBMCs. These receptors originate from a man aged 18 to 30 in good health and CMV-seropositive. Each CDR3 is given with its conserved first and last residue. A D gene is named only where the DNA matches it firmly. Some rows mark clone size as missing; the rest say once, few, many or name a class of expanded clone.

J gene,V gene,D gene,clone size,CDR3 protein,CDR3 DNA
TRBJ2-7,TRBV7-2,-,once,CASSLGAGRYEQYF,TGTGCCAGCAGCTTAGGGGCGGGCCGCTACGAGCAGTACTTC
TRBJ2-7,TRBV30,TRBD2,-,CAWSARREGPYEQYF,TGTGCCTGGAGCGCCAGGCGGGAGGGCCCCTACGAGCAGTACTTC
TRBJ2-2,TRBV27,TRBD2,-,CASSSRIAGGRGRTGELFF,TGTGCCAGCAGTTCCCGCATAGCGGGAGGGCGGGGGAGGACCGGGGAGCTGTTTTTT
TRBJ1-1,TRBV6-1,-,-,CASSAQGRDGTEAFF,TGTGCCAGCAGTGCGCAGGGGAGGGATGGAACTGAAGCTTTCTTT
TRBJ1-1,TRBV9,TRBD1,once,CASSPLTGDEAFF,TGTGCCAGCAGCCCACTAACAGGGGATGAAGCTTTCTTT
TRBJ2-2,TRBV11-2,TRBD1,-,CASSLGTAGTGELFF,TGTGCCAGCAGCCTGGGGACAGCAGGAACCGGGGAGCTGTTTTTT
TRBJ2-7,TRBV10-3,-,-,CAISRGQRSYEQYF,TGTGCCATCAGCCGAGGACAACGATCCTACGAGCAGTACTTC
TRBJ1-1,TRBV4-1,-,-,CASSQVGDRQAFF,TGCGCCAGCAGCCAAGTCGGAGACAGACAAGCTTTCTTT
TRBJ2-3,TRBV5-6,-,few,CASSPSGGSTDTQYF,TGTGCCAGCAGTCCCTCGGGTGGGTCCACAGATACGCAGTATTTT
TRBJ2-1,TRBV5-1,TRBD1,-,CASSFTGVGEQFF,TGCGCCAGCAGCTTCACAGGGGTCGGGGAGCAGTTCTTC
TRBJ2-1,TRBV20-1,-,few,CSARGEGEQFF,TGCAGTGCTAGAGGAGAGGGTGAGCAGTTCTTC
TRBJ2-7,TRBV7-9,-,few,CASSPRQRTYEQYF,TGTGCCAGCAGCCCGAGACAGAGGACCTACGAGCAGTACTTC
TRBJ2-2,TRBV7-6,-,-,CASRYRADTGELFF,TGTGCCAGCAGATACAGGGCGGACACCGGGGAGCTGTTTTTT
TRBJ2-3,TRBV11-2,TRBD1,-,CASRPGQGKGTDTQYF,TGTGCCAGCAGACCTGGACAGGGAAAAGGCACAGATACGCAGTATTTT
TRBJ2-5,TRBV18,-,-,CASSPGQHQETQYF,TGTGCCAGCTCACCAGGACAGCACCAAGAGACCCAGTACTTC
TRBJ2-7,TRBV20-1,-,-,CSAKSGHEQYF,TGCAGTGCAAAGAGTGGGCACGAGCAGTACTTC
TRBJ1-2,TRBV7-9,-,-,CASSLGSQNYGYTF,TGTGCCAGCAGCTTAGGTTCCCAGAACTATGGCTACACCTTC
TRBJ2-7,TRBV19,-,-,CASSIIEGEQYF,TGTGCCAGTAGTATCATCGAGGGTGAGCAGTACTTC
TRBJ2-6,TRBV12-5,-,-,CASGSPSPTRGANVLTF,TGTGCTAGTGGGAGCCCCTCCCCAACCCGAGGGGCCAACGTCCTGACTTTC
TRBJ2-7,TRBV7-9,-,-,CASSPGETRGSYEQYF,TGTGCCAGCAGCCCGGGGGAGACTCGGGGCAGCTACGAGCAGTACTTC
TRBJ2-1,TRBV19,TRBD2,-,CASSIMGPGLAGVGANEQFF,TGTGCCAGTAGTATTATGGGGCCGGGACTAGCGGGAGTTGGGGCTAATGAGCAGTTCTTC
TRBJ2-1,TRBV7-9,-,-,CASSLVSNNEQFF,TGTGCCAGCAGCTTAGTGTCCAACAATGAGCAGTTCTTC
TRBJ1-2,TRBV4-3,-,-,CASSQETGYGYTF,TGCGCCAGCAGCCAGGAGACAGGCTATGGCTACACCTTC
TRBJ1-3,TRBV5-1,-,few,CASSRDGSSGNTIYF,TGCGCCAGCAGCCGGGACGGGAGCTCTGGAAACACCATATATTTT
TRBJ2-1,TRBV27,-,-,CASSPLKGRGSNEQFF,TGTGCCAGCAGTCCCCTAAAAGGGAGGGGGTCAAATGAGCAGTTCTTC
TRBJ2-5,TRBV27,-,-,CASTLLSRSGETQYF,TGTGCCAGCACCCTCTTATCCCGGTCAGGAGAGACCCAGTACTTC
TRBJ2-5,TRBV5-1,TRBD2,-,CASSFDGGVAETQYF,TGCGCCAGCAGCTTTGACGGGGGGGTGGCGGAGACCCAGTACTTC
TRBJ2-1,TRBV6-5,TRBD2,few,CASRQAGVGNEQFF,TGTGCCAGCAGGCAAGCGGGAGTGGGGAATGAGCAGTTCTTC
TRBJ2-5,TRBV7-6,-,-,CASSYHQGAGSQETQYF,TGTGCCAGCAGTTACCACCAGGGAGCGGGCTCCCAAGAGACCCAGTACTTC
TRBJ2-2,TRBV2,-,once,CASSEEGVANTGELFF,TGTGCCAGCAGTGAAGAGGGGGTGGCGAACACCGGGGAGCTGTTTTTT
TRBJ2-1,TRBV6-5,TRBD2,-,CASSYSGTSGFNEQFF,TGTGCCAGCAGTTACTCCGGGACTAGCGGATTCAATGAGCAGTTCTTC
TRBJ1-2,TRBV25-1,TRBD1,-,CASSENRGDYGYTF,TGTGCCAGCAGTGAAAACAGGGGAGACTATGGCTACACCTTC
TRBJ2-7,TRBV7-2,TRBD2,-,CASSLGIRGRVGSEQYF,TGTGCCAGCAGCTTAGGGATACGGGGGAGGGTTGGAAGCGAGCAGTACTTC
TRBJ1-4,TRBV5-8,TRBD1,-,CASSPGQALNEKLFF,TGTGCCAGCAGCCCTGGACAGGCACTTAATGAAAAACTGTTTTTT
TRBJ1-3,TRBV5-1,-,-,CASSPVGGSPVSGNTIYF,TGCGCCAGCAGCCCCGTCGGGGGAAGTCCGGTCTCTGGAAACACCATATATTTT
TRBJ2-5,TRBV27,-,-,CASSLFGAGVETQYF,TGTGCCAGCAGTTTATTCGGTGCAGGGGTGGAGACCCAGTACTTC
TRBJ1-1,TRBV19,-,once,CASSMAYTEAFF,TGTGCCAGTAGTATGGCATATACTGAAGCTTTCTTT